These T cell receptor beta chains were read from a single sample in a study of metastatic and nonmetastatic thyroid tumors. Through MiXCR, TCRdb re-clonotyped the PCR reads. The table has 10,000 to 15,000 clones, 25% to 35% seen once. Sequences were obtained from tumor tissue. The receptor set was obtained from a female donor with papillary thyroid cancer or a benign thyroid nodule (not recorded which). Some clones in this sample may be carry-over from other donors' samples. Each CDR3 is given with its conserved first and last residue. A D gene is named only where the DNA matches it firmly. Where a row states a size, it is once, few, many or the class of an expanded clone; other rows omit it.

clone_size: -
v_call: TRBV20-1
cdr3_length: 14
d_call: -
j_call: TRBJ2-1
cdr3_aa: CSARGSSEYNEQFF
cdr3_nt: TGCAGTGCTAGAGGCTCTAGCGAGTACAATGAGCAGTTCTTC

clone_size: few
v_call: TRBV12-3/TRBV12-4
cdr3_length: 14
d_call: -
j_call: TRBJ1-2
cdr3_aa: CASSLGYLNYGYTF
cdr3_nt: TGTGCCAGCAGTTTAGGCTATTTGAACTATGGCTACACCTTC

clone_size: many
v_call: TRBV19
cdr3_length: 16
d_call: -
j_call: TRBJ1-1
cdr3_aa: CASIRGGLVSDTEAFF
cdr3_nt: TGTGCCAGTATAAGGGGCGGATTGGTAAGTGACACTGAAGCTTTCTTT

clone_size: -
v_call: TRBV2
cdr3_length: 12
d_call: -
j_call: TRBJ2-1
cdr3_aa: CASSGRYNEQFF
cdr3_nt: TGTGCCAGCAGTGGTCGGTACAATGAGCAGTTCTTC

clone_size: large
v_call: TRBV30
cdr3_length: 12
d_call: -
j_call: TRBJ2-1
cdr3_aa: CAGTGPNNEQFF
cdr3_nt: TGTGCCGGAACGGGACCGAACAATGAGCAGTTCTTC

clone_size: medium-sized
v_call: TRBV20-1
cdr3_length: 18
d_call: -
j_call: TRBJ1-3
cdr3_aa: CSARGPTSPGQSGNTIYF
cdr3_nt: TGCAGTGCTAGGGGTCCCACATCACCCGGACAGTCTGGAAACACCATATATTTT

clone_size: -
v_call: TRBV2
cdr3_length: 14
d_call: -
j_call: TRBJ1-4
cdr3_aa: CASSDGGGVEKLFF
cdr3_nt: TGTGCCAGCAGTGATGGGGGGGGAGTTGAAAAACTGTTTTTT

clone_size: -
v_call: TRBV11-2
cdr3_length: 12
d_call: -
j_call: TRBJ2-7
cdr3_aa: CASSQGSAEQYF
cdr3_nt: TGTGCCAGCAGCCAGGGTTCGGCCGAGCAGTACTTC

clone_size: medium-sized
v_call: TRBV6-5
cdr3_length: 15
d_call: -
j_call: TRBJ1-2
cdr3_aa: CASSYSGTQGLGYTF
cdr3_nt: TGTGCCAGCAGTTACTCGGGGACACAGGGTTTAGGCTACACCTTC

clone_size: many
v_call: TRBV6-1
cdr3_length: 14
d_call: TRBD2
j_call: TRBJ2-1
cdr3_aa: CASGRLAQYNEQFF
cdr3_nt: TGTGCCAGCGGTCGACTAGCCCAATACAATGAGCAGTTCTTC

clone_size: -
v_call: TRBV20-1
cdr3_length: 14
d_call: -
j_call: TRBJ2-1
cdr3_aa: CSAKRFYSYNEQFF
cdr3_nt: TGTAGTGCTAAACGCTTCTATTCCTACAATGAGCAGTTCTTC

clone_size: medium-sized
v_call: TRBV2
cdr3_length: 15
d_call: -
j_call: TRBJ1-5
cdr3_aa: CASRGTDLGNQPQHF
cdr3_nt: TGTGCCAGCAGGGGGACCGACTTGGGGAATCAGCCCCAGCATTTT

clone_size: -
v_call: TRBV5-1
cdr3_length: 14
d_call: TRBD1
j_call: TRBJ1-2
cdr3_aa: CASGSLGGGYGYTF
cdr3_nt: TGCGCCAGCGGCTCCCTAGGGGGCGGCTATGGCTACACCTTC

clone_size: many
v_call: TRBV20-1
cdr3_length: 14
d_call: -
j_call: TRBJ2-5
cdr3_aa: CSACEGSEEETQYF
cdr3_nt: TGCAGTGCTTGCGAAGGTAGCGAAGAAGAGACCCAGTACTTC

clone_size: -
v_call: TRBV30
cdr3_length: 14
d_call: -
j_call: TRBJ2-7
cdr3_aa: CAWSETSWSYEQYF
cdr3_nt: TGTGCCTGGAGTGAGACCAGCTGGAGCTACGAGCAGTACTTC

clone_size: large
v_call: TRBV28
cdr3_length: 13
d_call: -
j_call: TRBJ1-1
cdr3_aa: CASSFGGGTEAFF
cdr3_nt: TGTGCCAGCAGTTTCGGCGGGGGCACTGAAGCTTTCTTT

clone_size: medium-sized
v_call: TRBV20-1
cdr3_length: 11
d_call: -
j_call: TRBJ2-7
cdr3_aa: CSAISSYEQYF
cdr3_nt: TGCAGTGCTATTAGCTCCTACGAGCAGTACTTC

clone_size: many
v_call: TRBV18
cdr3_length: 15
d_call: -
j_call: TRBJ1-2
cdr3_aa: CASSLRSGPNYGYTF
cdr3_nt: TGTGCCAGCTCACTAAGGTCGGGACCCAACTATGGCTACACCTTC

clone_size: -
v_call: TRBV6-1
cdr3_length: 14
d_call: -
j_call: TRBJ2-7
cdr3_aa: CASSLRGPSYDQYF
cdr3_nt: TGTGCCAGCAGTCTCCGGGGGCCCTCCTACGATCAGTACTTC

clone_size: many
v_call: TRBV14
cdr3_length: 15
d_call: TRBD1
j_call: TRBJ1-1
cdr3_aa: CASSQADRVGSEAFF
cdr3_nt: TGTGCCAGCAGCCAAGCGGACAGGGTAGGCTCTGAAGCTTTCTTT

clone_size: few
v_call: TRBV19
cdr3_length: 12
d_call: -
j_call: TRBJ2-6
cdr3_aa: CASAIGPNVLTF
cdr3_nt: TGTGCCAGTGCCATAGGGCCCAACGTCCTGACTTTC

clone_size: few
v_call: TRBV6-1
cdr3_length: 17
d_call: -
j_call: TRBJ1-5
cdr3_aa: CASIKAMGILGNQPQHF
cdr3_nt: TGTGCCAGCATCAAGGCCATGGGGATTTTGGGCAATCAGCCCCAGCATTTT

clone_size: -
v_call: TRBV6-2/TRBV6-3
cdr3_length: 15
d_call: -
j_call: TRBJ2-1
cdr3_aa: CASSYSQRTHNEQFF
cdr3_nt: TGTGCCAGCAGTTACTCCCAGCGTACCCACAATGAGCAGTTCTTC